This passage covers 24 T cell receptor beta chains from one sample sequenced in a study of blood T cells in healthy people across ages. A sample-barcoded 5' primer and a J-beta primer mix were used in a second PCR of roughly 7 to 11 cycles. TCRdb recomputed calls from the 5' RACE reads with MiXCR, one row per CDR3 protein. The sample holds around 1,500,000 distinct CDR3 sequences, approximately 42% seen once. Input material: blood. The receptors originated from a woman aged 18 to 35 in good health.

The gene calls are TRBV6-2 or TRBV6-3 and TRBJ2-7; D not resolved. There are 14 residues in the CDR3. Germline V gene lookup returns CDR1 MNHEY and CDR2 SVGEGT. Trimming cost V 6 bases and J 0 bases, with 12 bases left between them. CDR3 nucleotides: TGTGCCAGCAGCTCTCTTGGGCTCTCCTACGAGCAGTACTTC. This gives the protein CASSSLGLSYEQYF.

J is TRBJ2-3 and V is TRBV27; perhaps TRBD2 as D (5 bases). Germline CDR1 MNHEY, CDR2 SMNVEV (reference sequence). Between the trimmed V and J ends, which lost 0 bases and 5 bases, there was a span of 12 bases. The CDR3 has 15 amino acids. The CDR3 DNA reads TGTGCCAGCAGTTTATCAATCAGTGCGGGAGATACGCAGTATTTT. This codes for CASSLSISAGDTQYF.

This chain's CDR3 is CASTSQGGEKLFF. For the CDR3, the DNA is TGCGCCAGCACCTCTCAGGGAGGTGAAAAACTGTTTTTT. This rearrangement joins TRBV5-1 to TRBJ1-4; D is perhaps TRBD1 (5 bases). This CDR3 is 13 amino acids long. The germline V gene has CDR1 SGHRS and CDR2 YFSETQ. Trimming left V 6 bases short and J 7 bases short, with 13 bases between.

J is TRBJ1-2 and V is TRBV6-1; weak D call: TRBD1 (6 bases). With 10 bases removed from V and 4 bases from J, the gap between germline ends came to 22 bases. The CDR3 is made up of 15 amino acids. CDR1 is MNHNS and CDR2 is SASEGT in the germline V gene. CDR3 residues: CATVGGPSTIYGYTF. In nucleotides, the CDR3 is TGTGCCACCGTCGGGGGGCCGAGTACGATCTATGGCTACACCTTC.

This clonotype came up many times. The V call is TRBV20-1, the J call TRBJ2-7; maybe TRBD1 (6 bases). With 6 bases removed from V and 3 bases from J, the gap between germline ends came to 18 bases. This CDR3 contains 14 residues. CDR1 is DFQATT, CDR2 SNEGSKA, per germline (reference sequence). CDR3 in DNA: TGCAGTGCAACTTTGGGGGCAATTCGCTACGAGCAGTACTTC. This encodes CSATLGAIRYEQYF.

This chain links TRBV3-1 with TRBJ2-7; D not resolved. This CDR3 has 13 residues. The germline V gene encodes CDR1 LGHDT and CDR2 YNNKEL (reference sequence). Trimming took off 2 bases at V and 4 bases at J, with 9 bases between the two ends. CDR3 in amino acids: CASSQTWAYEQYF. The CDR3, as DNA: TGTGCCAGCAGCCAAACCTGGGCGTACGAGCAGTACTTC.

This clonotype appeared once. The rearrangement uses TRBV20-1 and TRBJ1-2; unclear D gene. Germline CDR1 reads DFQATT; CDR2 reads SNEGSKA (reference sequence). The CDR3 covers 12 residues. With 5 bases removed from V and 7 bases from J, the gap between germline ends came to 14 bases. As DNA, the CDR3 is TGCAGTGCTGGATGGCAGGACTGTGGCTACACCTTC. It specifies CSAGWQDCGYTF.

The chain is built from TRBV10-3 and TRBJ1-3; D gene unclear. V lost 0 bases to trimming and J lost 0 bases, with 15 bases between them. The CDR3 is 18 amino acids. The germline gives CDR1 ENHRY, CDR2 SYGVKD. The CDR3 region is CAISESLSGWTSGNTIYF. The CDR3 nucleotides read TGTGCCATCAGTGAGTCTTTGAGTGGATGGACCTCTGGAAACACCATATATTTT.

The V call is TRBV4-2, the J call TRBJ2-3; 10 bases line up with TRBD2. The CDR3 consists of 17 residues. In germline, CDR1 is LGHNA, CDR2 YNFKEQ. Trimming at V came to 3 bases and at J to 0 bases, leaving 6 bases not matched to a gene. The CDR3 loop is CASSHALAGDSTDTQYF. CDR3 bases: TGTGCCAGCAGCCACGCTCTAGCGGGGGATAGCACAGATACGCAGTATTTT.

The chain couples TRBV3-1 to TRBJ2-1; no clear D gene. This CDR3 region has 11 residues. V was shortened by 11 bases and J by 9 bases, with 14 bases between the two germline ends. Germline loops: CDR1 LGHDT, CDR2 YNNKEL (reference sequence). CDR3 in DNA: TGTGCCGCCAGTTTAAGAGGTGAGCAGTTCTTC. Its protein is CAASLRGEQFF.

V gene TRBV7-2 combines with J gene TRBJ2-1; D unclear. The CDR3 sequence is 13 residues long. CDR1 SGHTA and CDR2 FQGNSA come from the germline V gene. Trimming left V 3 bases short and J 6 bases short, with 9 bases between. CDR3 loop: CASSLDLFNEQFF. In nucleotides, the CDR3 is TGTGCCAGCAGCTTGGACCTATTCAATGAGCAGTTCTTC. The full variable domain, in which reference TRBV7-2 and TRBJ2-1 provide the parts outside the CDR3, is GAGVSQSPSNKVTEKGKDVELRCDPISGHTALYWYRQSLGQGLEFLIYFQGNSAPDKSGLPSDRFSAERTGGSVSTLTIQRTQQEDSAVYLCASSLDLFNEQFFGPGTRLTVL.

The chain carries TRBV20-1 and TRBJ2-1; no reliable D call. The length of the CDR3 is 15 residues. Germline V CDR1 and CDR2: DFQATT, SNEGSKA (reference sequence). Trimming removed 6 bases at V and 6 bases at J, with 21 bases between. DNA of the CDR3: TGCAGTGCCACCCCCGCAGGCGCACCGTCCAATGAGCAGTTCTTC. Its translation: CSATPAGAPSNEQFF.

This clonotype showed up many times. CDR3 DNA sequence: TGTGCCAGCAGTTACTCCGGGACTAGCGGATACAATGAGCAGTTCTTC. Its translation: CASSYSGTSGYNEQFF. The genes are TRBV6-2 or TRBV6-3 and TRBJ2-1, with 11 bases aligning to TRBD2. The CDR3 covers 16 residues. The ends lost 0 bases at V and 4 bases at J; junction bases unmatched: 2. Germline CDR1 MNHEY, CDR2 SVGEGT.

This chain links TRBV19 with TRBJ2-5; 10 bases map to TRBD2. The CDR3 runs 15 residues. Looked up from germline, CDR1 is LNHDA and CDR2 is SQIVND (reference sequence). With V trimmed by 3 bases and J by 3 bases, 4 bases remained unmatched. The CDR3 sequence: CASSIQLAGEETQYF. The CDR3, as DNA: TGTGCCAGTAGTATTCAGCTAGCGGGGGAAGAGACCCAGTACTTC. The full variable domain, with the rest looked up from reference TRBV19 and TRBJ2-5, is DGGITQSPKYLFRKEGQNVTLSCEQNLNHDAMYWYRQDPGQGLRLIYYSQIVNDFQKGDIAEGYSVSREKKESFPLTVTSAQKNPTAFYLCASSIQLAGEETQYFGPGTRLLVL.

This clonotype was seen only once. This sequence joins TRBV14 and TRBJ1-1; D unclear. Trimming took 1 base from V and 0 from J, leaving 12 bases between them. The CDR3 extends over 16 amino acids. The germline gives CDR1 SGHDN, CDR2 FVKESK. DNA of the CDR3: TGTGCCAGCAGCCAAGGGGTTCTACTTTTGAACACTGAAGCTTTCTTT. It yields the protein CASSQGVLLLNTEAFF.

This clonotype was observed a few times. The J gene is TRBJ1-4, the V gene TRBV18, with a weak D call TRBD1 (6 bases). With 3 bases removed from V and 4 bases from J, the gap between germline ends came to 12 bases. The CDR3 sequence is 15 residues long. The germline V gene has CDR1 KGHSH and CDR2 LQKENI. CDR3 DNA: TGTGCCAGCTCACCGACGACAGGAAATAATGAAAAACTGTTTTTT. This sequence encodes CASSPTTGNNEKLFF.

This clonotype was counted only a few times. The gene calls are TRBV3-1 and TRBJ2-7; D uncertain. The length of the CDR3 is 12 residues. Germline V lookup: CDR1 LGHDT, CDR2 YNNKEL (reference sequence). V shed 8 bases and J shed 7 bases, with 15 bases lying between them. The CDR3 protein is CASLSLGGEQYF. CDR3 nucleotides: TGTGCCAGCCTCTCCCTAGGCGGTGAGCAGTACTTC.

The CDR3 sequence is CASSPHSGGALYNEQFF. The CDR3 nucleotides read TGTGCCAGCAGCCCGCATAGCGGGGGAGCCCTCTACAATGAGCAGTTCTTC. The chain recombines TRBV7-3 with TRBJ2-1; TRBD2 aligns across 9 bases. Germline V gene data show CDR1 as SGHTA and CDR2 as FQGTGA. Germline trimming cut 5 bases from V and 3 bases from J; bases unmatched to any gene: 11. There are 17 residues in the CDR3.

The chain links TRBV10-3 to TRBJ1-4; no definite D call. V was trimmed by 6 bases and J by 4 bases, leaving 15 bases between them. Germline V lookup: CDR1 ENHRY, CDR2 SYGVKD. The CDR3 totals 15 residues. CDR3 DNA sequence: TGTGCCATCAGACGACCGCACGAAATTAATGAAAAACTGTTTTTT. Translation: CAIRRPHEINEKLFF.

The V gene is TRBV6-5, the J gene TRBJ2-1; D call uncertain. V dropped 5 bases and J dropped 3 bases, with 14 bases sitting between them. The CDR3 sequence is 15 residues long. Germline V gene data show CDR1 as MNHEY and CDR2 as SVGAGI. Here the CDR3 DNA reads TGTGCCAGCAGTCCGAGGACGCAACTCTACAATGAGCAGTTCTTC. Residues: CASSPRTQLYNEQFF.

This clonotype was counted at least ten times. The chain carries TRBV5-1 and TRBJ2-3; possibly TRBD2 for D (5 bases). Between the trimmed V and J ends, which lost 0 bases and 0 bases, there was a span of 8 bases. The length of the CDR3 is 15 residues. CDR1 SGHRS and CDR2 YFSETQ come from the germline V gene. CDR3 DNA: TGCGCCAGCAGCTTGGATCGGACTAGCACAGATACGCAGTATTTT. Amino acid sequence: CASSLDRTSTDTQYF. Using reference TRBV5-1 and TRBJ2-3 for the parts outside the CDR3, the full variable domain is KAGVTQTPRYLIKTRGQQVTLSCSPISGHRSVSWYQQTPGQGLQFLFEYFSETQRNKGNFPGRFSGRQFSNSRSEMNVSTLELGDSALYLCASSLDRTSTDTQYFGPGTRLTVL.

The chain links TRBV6-1 to TRBJ1-5; 7 bases map to TRBD1. J was trimmed by 4 bases and V by 6 bases; bases with no gene match: 12. This CDR3 is 16 amino acids long. Germline CDR1 MNHNS, CDR2 SASEGT. This chain's CDR3 is CASSALPAGGNQPQHF. The CDR3 DNA follows: TGTGCCAGCAGCGCCCTCCCGGCAGGGGGAAATCAGCCCCAGCATTTT.

In this sample, this clonotype turned up a few times. The J gene is TRBJ2-3, the V gene TRBV7-9; possible D gene TRBD2, 7 bases. Per the germline V gene, CDR1 is SEHNR and CDR2 is FQNEAQ (reference sequence). There are 13 residues in the CDR3. Trimming cost V 8 bases and J 2 bases, with 11 bases left between them. CDR3 sequence: CASHGGHTDTQYF. Here the CDR3 DNA reads TGTGCCAGCCACGGGGGGCACACAGATACGCAGTATTTT. The full variable domain, completed using reference TRBV7-9 and TRBJ2-3, is DTGVSQNPRHKITKRGQNVTFRCDPISEHNRLYWYRQTLGQGPEFLTYFQNEAQLEKSRLLSDRFSAERPKGSFSTLEIQRTEQGDSAMYLCASHGGHTDTQYFGPGTRLTVL.

This clonotype showed up just a few times. The chain combines TRBV5-1 with TRBJ2-1; 7 positions agree with TRBD2. The V and J ends lost 4 bases and 3 bases, in that order; junction bases with no gene match: 13. CDR1 is SGHRS, CDR2 YFSETQ, per germline. This CDR3 is 17 amino acids long. This CDR3 reads CASSLDTAGSVYNEQFF. The CDR3 DNA is TGCGCCAGCAGCCTGGACACAGCGGGATCAGTCTACAATGAGCAGTTCTTC.